This passage covers 10 T cell receptor beta chains from one sample sequenced in a study of T cells in Graves' hyperthyroidism and ophthalmopathy. TCR beta CDR3 regions were amplified from RNA transcripts. An initial round of RT-PCR targeting the TCR CDR3 relied on the HTBI primer set. TCRdb re-called the multiplex PCR reads with MiXCR, one entry per CDR3 protein. This table holds around 560,000 distinct CDR3 sequences, roughly a sixth found once. What was sequenced was blood. Receptor source: a woman between 18 and 30 years old with Graves' hyperthyroidism.

This clonotype was seen more than once but under ten times. CDR3 bases: TGTGCCAGCAGCTCGGACAGGGGGAACAATGAGCAGTTCTTC. Its translation is CASSSDRGNNEQFF. The chain links TRBV11-2 to TRBJ2-1, with 10 nucleotides matching TRBD1. V dropped 4 bases and J dropped 5; count of bases not matched to a gene: 2. The CDR3 runs to 14 residues. The V gene's germline CDR1 is SGHAT and CDR2 FQNNGV.

The table lists this clonotype with many counts. V and J are TRBV7-9 and TRBJ2-3; D is possibly TRBD1 (6 bases). Germline CDR1 reads SEHNR; CDR2 reads FQNEAQ (reference sequence). The CDR3 has 14 residues. Trimming took 2 bases from V and 5 from J, leaving 11 bases between them. CDR3 in amino acids: CASSLLHREDTQYF. The CDR3 DNA sequence: TGTGCCAGCAGCTTACTTCACAGGGAAGATACGCAGTATTTT.

This chain uses TRBV7-2 with TRBJ2-5; D ambiguous. V was clipped by 1 base and J by 5 bases, with 11 bases between them. The CDR3 has 14 residues. The germline V gene encodes CDR1 SGHTA and CDR2 FQGNSA. The CDR3: CASSLGPGAETQYF. The CDR3 region has the DNA TGTGCCAGCAGCTTAGGGCCGGGTGCTGAGACCCAGTACTTC.

This clonotype was counted many times. V and J are TRBV4-1 and TRBJ1-5; no reliable D call. Germline CDR1 and CDR2: MGHRA and YSYEKL. V lost 0 bases and J 6 bases, leaving 12 bases between the germline ends. The CDR3 loop spans 15 amino acids. The CDR3 DNA is TGCGCCAGCAGCCAAGACAGCAGAGGGCCTCAGCCCCAGCATTTT. Encoded protein: CASSQDSRGPQPQHF.

Worth noting for this clonotype: A read error may explain this, as a much larger clone is one base away. The CDR3 region is CASNSGVDQPQHF. CDR3 nucleotide sequence: TGTGCCAGCAATTCAGGGGTCGATCAGCCCCAGCATTTT. This chain links TRBV28 with TRBJ1-5, with a weak D call TRBD1 (6 bases). V was trimmed by 7 bases and J by 5 bases, leaving 12 bases between them. The CDR3 loop spans 13 amino acids. CDR1 is MDHEN and CDR2 is SYDVKM in the germline V gene.

This clonotype was detected many times. The V call is TRBV11-2, the J call TRBJ2-3; 8 nucleotides match TRBD2. Trimming removed 1 base from V and 1 base from J; junction bases left unmatched: 7. Germline loops: CDR1 SGHAT, CDR2 FQNNGV. The CDR3 runs to 17 residues. The CDR3, as DNA: TGTGCCAGCAGCTTAGTGAGCGGGGGAGCTGGCACAGATACGCAGTATTTT. Its translation: CASSLVSGGAGTDTQYF.

This clonotype turned up a few times. The genes are TRBV11-1 and TRBJ2-2; D perhaps matches TRBD2 (6 bases). The length of the CDR3 is 17 residues. V was cut by 0 bases and J by 1 base, with 12 bases left in between. Germline CDR1 reads SGHAT; CDR2 reads FQDESV (reference sequence). The CDR3 nucleotides are TGTGCCAGCAGCTTAGCCCCGGCTAGCGAGAACACCGGGGAGCTGTTTTTT. This gives the protein CASSLAPASENTGELFF.

This clonotype was seen at least ten times. V gene TRBV5-6 combines with J gene TRBJ2-7; maybe TRBD2 (5 bases). CDR3 length: 14 amino acids. Germline values: CDR1 SGHDT, CDR2 YYEEEE. Trimming took off 1 base at V and 5 bases at J, with 13 bases between the two ends. The CDR3 here is CASSLPAGTHEQYF. DNA of the CDR3: TGTGCCAGCAGCTTGCCTGCGGGCACCCACGAGCAGTACTTC.

CDR3 protein: CASSQGLAEGLFF. The DNA of the CDR3 is TGTGCCAGCAGTCAGGGACTAGCGGAGGGGCTGTTTTTT. The chain combines TRBV12-3 or TRBV12-4 with TRBJ2-2, with TRBD2 matching 11 bases. The CDR3 sequence is 13 residues long. Losses at the gene ends were 5 bases for V and 13 bases for J; bases not matched to a gene: 6.

This clonotype came up many times. The chain carries TRBV7-2 and TRBJ2-1; 8 nucleotides agree with TRBD2. Germline V CDR1 and CDR2: SGHTA, FQGNSA. The CDR3 is 16 amino acids. The ends lost 7 bases at V and 0 bases at J; junction bases unmatched: 8. CDR3 sequence: CASNPRGGGSYNEQFF. In DNA, the CDR3 is TGTGCCAGCAACCCCCGGGGGGGTGGCTCCTACAATGAGCAGTTCTTC. The variable domain in full, completed from reference TRBV7-2 and TRBJ2-1, reads GAGVSQSPSNKVTEKGKDVELRCDPISGHTALYWYRQSLGQGLEFLIYFQGNSAPDKSGLPSDRFSAERTGGSVSTLTIQRTQQEDSAVYLCASNPRGGGSYNEQFFGPGTRLTVL.